This TCR beta chain comes out of a study of shared clonotypes between healthy human individuals. TCRdb's copy holds only in-frame clones and misses some; the assay was immunoSEQ multiplex PCR. Of about half a million clones in the sample, roughly four fifths were seen once. The clonotype was recovered from a woman between 40 and 50 years old in good health. Some clones in this sample may be carry-over from other donors' samples. The material sequenced was PBMCs.

The CDR3 coding sequence is TGCGCCAGCAGCTTGGCGCCAGAACGGGGCTACACCTTC. Protein product: CASSLAPERGYTF. V gene TRBV5-1 combines with J gene TRBJ1-2; the D is unclear. The CDR3 runs to 13 residues. Germline values: CDR1 SGHRS, CDR2 YFSETQ. V dropped 0 bases and J dropped 8 bases, with 11 bases sitting between them. Complete variable domain (other parts from reference TRBV5-1 and TRBJ1-2): KAGVTQTPRYLIKTRGQQVTLSCSPISGHRSVSWYQQTPGQGLQFLFEYFSETQRNKGNFPGRFSGRQFSNSRSEMNVSTLELGDSALYLCASSLAPERGYTFGSGTRLTVV.